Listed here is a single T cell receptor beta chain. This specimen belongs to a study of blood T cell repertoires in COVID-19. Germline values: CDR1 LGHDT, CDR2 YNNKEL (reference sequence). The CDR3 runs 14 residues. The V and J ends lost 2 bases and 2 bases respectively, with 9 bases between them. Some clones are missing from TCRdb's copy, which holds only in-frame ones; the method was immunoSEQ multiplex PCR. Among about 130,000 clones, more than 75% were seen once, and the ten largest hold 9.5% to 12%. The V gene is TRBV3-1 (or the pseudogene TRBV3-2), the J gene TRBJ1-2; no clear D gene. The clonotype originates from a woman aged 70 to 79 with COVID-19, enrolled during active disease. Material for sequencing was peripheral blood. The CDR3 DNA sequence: TGTGCCAGCAGCCAATCGACAAAAAACTATGGCTACACCTTC. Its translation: CASSQSTKNYGYTF.